This is a list of T cell receptor beta chains from one sample in a study of blood T cell repertoires in COVID-19. Repertoires were generated with immunoSEQ multiplex PCR, while TCRdb's copy carries only in-frame clones and drops some. The table lists about 280,000 clones, about nine tenths of them singletons. Sequencing was done on a sample of peripheral blood. These receptors originate from a woman between 35 and 50 years old who had recovered from COVID-19. CDR3s include the opening cysteine and the closing phenylalanine or tryptophan. The D gene is left open where the match is weak. Where a row states a size, it is once, few, many or the class of an expanded clone; other rows omit it.

D,J,V,size,DNA,CDR3
TRBD1,TRBJ2-1,TRBV24-1,-,TGTGCCACCAGTGGACAGGGGGCGTTCGATGAGCAGTTCTTC,CATSGQGAFDEQFF
TRBD2,TRBJ2-7,TRBV6-5,-,TGTGCCAGCACCCAGTCTAGCGGGAGCTACGAGCAGTACTTC,CASTQSSGSYEQYF
TRBD2,TRBJ2-3,TRBV15,-,TGTGCCACCAGCAGAGATCGCGGGACTAGCGGAAGCACAGATACGCAGTATTTT,CATSRDRGTSGSTDTQYF
TRBD2,TRBJ2-1,TRBV28,once,TGTGCCAGCAGTTCGGGGCTAGCGGTCTCCTACAATGAGCAGTTCTTC,CASSSGLAVSYNEQFF
-,TRBJ2-7,TRBV21-1,-,TGTGCCAGCAGCAAAGTGGCAGTAAGCTCCTACGAGCAGTACTTC,CASSKVAVSSYEQYF
-,TRBJ2-7,TRBV28,-,TGTGCCACTTCTCGACAAAACTCCTACGAGCAGTACTTC,CATSRQNSYEQYF
-,TRBJ2-7,TRBV4-2,-,TGTGCCAGCAGCCAAGCAGACAGAGCATACGAGCAGTACTTC,CASSQADRAYEQYF
TRBD1,TRBJ2-5,TRBV6-5,-,TGTGCCAGCAGGAGACAGGGGGAAGGAGAGACCCAGTACTTC,CASRRQGEGETQYF
-,TRBJ1-4,TRBV5-1,-,TGCGCCAGCAGCTCGACAGTGGGTAATGAAAAACTGTTTTTT,CASSSTVGNEKLFF
-,TRBJ1-2,TRBV28,-,TGTGCCAGCACCCCTACCCCACAGAGCTCAGGCTACACCTTC,CASTPTPQSSGYTF
TRBD1,TRBJ2-1,TRBV7-3,-,TGTGCCAGCAGCACCGGACAGGGGATTGAGCAGTTCTTC,CASSTGQGIEQFF
TRBD2,TRBJ2-5,TRBV5-1,-,TGCGCCAGCAGCCCCAGGACTAGCGGGTCCCAAGAGACCCAGTACTTC,CASSPRTSGSQETQYF
-,TRBJ2-7,TRBV11-2,-,TGTGCCAGCAGCCCCCCGGGGGATAACTACTACGAGCAGTACTTC,CASSPPGDNYYEQYF
-,TRBJ1-5,TRBV27,once,TGTGCCAGCAGTGGGGGGACTTACAATCAGCCCCAGCATTTT,CASSGGTYNQPQHF
TRBD2,TRBJ2-1,TRBV9,-,TGTGCCAGCAGCGTAGGGGCTAGCGGGAGTGCGGATGAGCAGTTCTTC,CASSVGASGSADEQFF
-,TRBJ1-2,TRBV30,-,TGTGCCTGGACTCTCGGCGGGGTATATGGCTACACCTTC,CAWTLGGVYGYTF
TRBD1,TRBJ2-7,TRBV6-5,-,TGTGCCAGCGAACGGGACAGGGGGACCGAGCAGTACTTC,CASERDRGTEQYF
TRBD1,TRBJ2-3,TRBV5-1,-,TGCGCCAGCAGCCAGGCTACAGGGGGCGGGGGCACAGATACGCAGTATTTT,CASSQATGGGGTDTQYF
TRBD2,TRBJ2-1,TRBV6-5,few,TGTGCCAGCAGTTACTCGCTAGCGGGATTGTACAATGAGCAGTTCTTC,CASSYSLAGLYNEQFF
TRBD2,TRBJ2-1,TRBV2,-,TGTGCCAGCAGTGTGTCTGGGACTAGCAATGAGCAGTTCTTC,CASSVSGTSNEQFF
-,TRBJ1-3,TRBV7-9,-,TGTGCCAGCAGCTTAGCTGCAAGCAGGGACTCTGGAAACACCATATATTTT,CASSLAASRDSGNTIYF